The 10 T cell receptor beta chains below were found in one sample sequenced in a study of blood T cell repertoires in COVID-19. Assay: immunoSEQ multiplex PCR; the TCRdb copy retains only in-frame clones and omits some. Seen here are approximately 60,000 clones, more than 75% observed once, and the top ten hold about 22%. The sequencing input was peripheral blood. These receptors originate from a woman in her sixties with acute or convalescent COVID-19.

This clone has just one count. The CDR3 protein is CASSWGGHTEAFF. The CDR3 DNA is TGTGCCAGCAGTTGGGGGGGCCACACTGAAGCTTTCTTT. This sequence joins TRBV6-5 and TRBJ1-1; weak D call: TRBD1 (6 bases). V lost 4 bases to trimming and J lost 3 bases, with 9 bases between them. Looked up from germline, CDR1 is MNHEY and CDR2 is SVGAGI. There are 13 residues in the CDR3.

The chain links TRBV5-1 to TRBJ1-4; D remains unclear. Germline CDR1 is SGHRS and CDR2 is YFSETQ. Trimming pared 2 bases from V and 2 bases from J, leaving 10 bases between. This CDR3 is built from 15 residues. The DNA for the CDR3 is TGCGCCAGCAGCTTAACGAGAGCTACTAATGAAAAACTGTTTTTT. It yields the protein CASSLTRATNEKLFF. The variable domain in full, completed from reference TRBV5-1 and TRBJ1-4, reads KAGVTQTPRYLIKTRGQQVTLSCSPISGHRSVSWYQQTPGQGLQFLFEYFSETQRNKGNFPGRFSGRQFSNSRSEMNVSTLELGDSALYLCASSLTRATNEKLFFGSGTQLSVL.

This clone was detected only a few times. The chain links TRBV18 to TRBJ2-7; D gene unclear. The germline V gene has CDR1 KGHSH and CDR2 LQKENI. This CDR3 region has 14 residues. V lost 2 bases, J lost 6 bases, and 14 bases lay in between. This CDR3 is CASSPGRGSVEQYF. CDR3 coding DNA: TGTGCCAGCTCACCAGGCAGAGGATCGGTCGAGCAGTACTTC.

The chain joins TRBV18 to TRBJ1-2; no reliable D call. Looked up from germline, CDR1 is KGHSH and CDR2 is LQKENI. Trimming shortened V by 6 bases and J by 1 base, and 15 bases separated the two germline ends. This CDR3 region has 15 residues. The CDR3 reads CASSQSGPRNYGYTF. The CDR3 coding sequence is TGTGCCAGCTCCCAAAGCGGACCGCGTAACTATGGCTACACCTTC.

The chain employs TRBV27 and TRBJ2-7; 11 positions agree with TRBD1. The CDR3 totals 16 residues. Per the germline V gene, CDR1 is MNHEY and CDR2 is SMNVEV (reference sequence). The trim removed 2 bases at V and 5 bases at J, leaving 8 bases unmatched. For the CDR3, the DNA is TGTGCCAGCAGTTTAAGTCCGGACAGGGGGCTCGACGAGCAGTACTTC. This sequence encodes CASSLSPDRGLDEQYF.

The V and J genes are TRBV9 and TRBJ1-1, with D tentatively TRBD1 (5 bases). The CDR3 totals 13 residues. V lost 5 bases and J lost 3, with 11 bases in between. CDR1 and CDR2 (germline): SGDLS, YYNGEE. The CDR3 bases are TGTGCCAGCAGTGAAGACAGTTACACTGAAGCTTTCTTT. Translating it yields CASSEDSYTEAFF.

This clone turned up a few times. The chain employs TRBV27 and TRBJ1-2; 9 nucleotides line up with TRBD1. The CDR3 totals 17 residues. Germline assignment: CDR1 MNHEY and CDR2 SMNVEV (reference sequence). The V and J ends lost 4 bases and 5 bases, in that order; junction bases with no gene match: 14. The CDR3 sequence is CASSSNGYRGRVYGYTF. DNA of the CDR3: TGTGCCAGCAGTTCCAACGGTTACAGGGGGCGAGTTTATGGCTACACCTTC.

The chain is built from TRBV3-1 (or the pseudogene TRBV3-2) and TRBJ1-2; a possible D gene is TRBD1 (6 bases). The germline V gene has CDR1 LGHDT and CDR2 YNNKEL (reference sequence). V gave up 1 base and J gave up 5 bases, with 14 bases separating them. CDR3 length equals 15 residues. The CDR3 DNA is TGTGCCAGCAGCCAAGCCGGGGCAGGGGAATATGGCTACACCTTC. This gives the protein CASSQAGAGEYGYTF.

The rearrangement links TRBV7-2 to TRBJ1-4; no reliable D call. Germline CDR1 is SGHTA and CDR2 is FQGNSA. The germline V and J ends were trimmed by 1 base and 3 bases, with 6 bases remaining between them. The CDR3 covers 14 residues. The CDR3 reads CASSLGSANEKLFF. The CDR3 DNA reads TGTGCCAGCAGCTTAGGGTCAGCTAATGAAAAACTGTTTTTT.

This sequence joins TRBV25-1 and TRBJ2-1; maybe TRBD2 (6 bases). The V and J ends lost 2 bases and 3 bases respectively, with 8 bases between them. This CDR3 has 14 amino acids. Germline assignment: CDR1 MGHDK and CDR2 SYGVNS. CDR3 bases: TGTGCCAGCAGTGAAGGGGGGTACTACAATGAGCAGTTCTTC. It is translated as CASSEGGYYNEQFF.